This T cell receptor (beta chain) was sequenced during a study of blood T cell repertoires in COVID-19. This CDR3 spans 14 amino acids. Germline CDR1 SGHTA, CDR2 FQGNSA. V lost 5 bases, J lost 5 bases, and 12 bases lay in between. TCRdb's copy holds only in-frame clones and misses some; the assay was immunoSEQ multiplex PCR. The sample holds 200,000 to 250,000 clones, about 80% seen once. The gene calls are TRBV7-2 and TRBJ2-2; possible D gene TRBD1, 5 bases. Sample: PBMCs or T cells enriched from blood (not recorded which). This sequence was found in a middle-aged man who had recovered from COVID-19. The CDR3 coding sequence is TGTGCCAGCAGCCCCGGTGGGGCGACCGGGGAGCTGTTTTTT. Amino acids: CASSPGGATGELFF.